This T cell receptor (beta chain) came from a study of T cells in localized non-small cell lung cancer. Study results and caveats: For the top 100 tumor clones, a median around 55 also appeared in adjacent lung. Clonality peaked in uninvolved adjacent lung rather than tumor. Density of T cells in blood, when higher, went with longer overall survival.

Trimming stripped 4 bases from V and 3 bases from J, with 12 bases between. This CDR3 spans 14 amino acids. Germline loops: CDR1 ENHRY, CDR2 SYGVKD. TCRdb's table, derived via immunoSEQ multiplex PCR, lists solely in-frame clones and lacks some. Of 60,000 to 75,000 clones detected, roughly 76% appear once; the ten largest clones hold around 4.6%. Notes on this clone: Its target is not known.

The chain carries TRBV10-3 and TRBJ1-1; no clear D gene. The input for sequencing was PBMCs, taken before any cancer treatment. The receptor's source is a man aged 35-69 years with stage II lung adenocarcinoma. DNA of the CDR3: TGTGCCATCAGTGTTCGAGACATTGACACTGAAGCTTTCTTT. Translating it yields CAISVRDIDTEAFF.